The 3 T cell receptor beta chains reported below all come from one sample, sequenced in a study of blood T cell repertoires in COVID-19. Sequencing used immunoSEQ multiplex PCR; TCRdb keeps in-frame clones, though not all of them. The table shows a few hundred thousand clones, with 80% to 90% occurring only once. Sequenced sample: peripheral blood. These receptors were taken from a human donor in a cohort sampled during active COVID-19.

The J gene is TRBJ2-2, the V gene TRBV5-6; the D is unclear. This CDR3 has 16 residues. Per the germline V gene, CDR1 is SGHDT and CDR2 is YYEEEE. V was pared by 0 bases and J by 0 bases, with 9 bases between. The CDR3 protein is CASSLVAGSNTGELFF. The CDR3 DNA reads TGTGCCAGCAGCTTGGTAGCTGGATCGAACACCGGGGAGCTGTTTTTT.

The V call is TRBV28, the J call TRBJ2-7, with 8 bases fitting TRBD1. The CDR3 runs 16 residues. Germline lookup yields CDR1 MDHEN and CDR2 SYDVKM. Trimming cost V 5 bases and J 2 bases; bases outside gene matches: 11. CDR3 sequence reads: CASSGVDRGDTYEQYF. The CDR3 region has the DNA TGTGCCAGCAGTGGGGTTGACAGGGGCGACACCTACGAGCAGTACTTC.

CDR3 amino acids: CASSDYSGVNTGELFF. The CDR3 region has the DNA TGTGCCAGCAGTGATTATTCAGGGGTGAACACCGGGGAGCTGTTTTTT. The rearrangement joins TRBV2 to TRBJ2-2; D is possibly TRBD1 (6 bases). Germline CDR1 is SNHLY and CDR2 is FYNNEI. V was pared by 3 bases and J by 1 base, with 12 bases between. The CDR3 extends over 16 amino acids.